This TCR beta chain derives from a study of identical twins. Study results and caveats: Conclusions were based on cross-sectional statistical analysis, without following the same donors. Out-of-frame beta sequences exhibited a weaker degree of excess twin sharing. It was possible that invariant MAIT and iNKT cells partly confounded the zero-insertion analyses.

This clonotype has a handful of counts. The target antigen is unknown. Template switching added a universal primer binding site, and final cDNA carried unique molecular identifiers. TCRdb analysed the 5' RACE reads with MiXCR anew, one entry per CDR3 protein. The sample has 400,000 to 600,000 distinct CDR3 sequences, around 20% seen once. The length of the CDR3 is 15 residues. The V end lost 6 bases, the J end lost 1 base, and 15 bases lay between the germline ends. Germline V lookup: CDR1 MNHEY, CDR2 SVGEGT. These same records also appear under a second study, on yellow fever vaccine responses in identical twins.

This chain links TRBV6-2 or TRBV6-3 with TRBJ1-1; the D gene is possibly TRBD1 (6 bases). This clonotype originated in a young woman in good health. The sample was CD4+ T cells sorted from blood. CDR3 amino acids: CASRRLDSSNTEAFF. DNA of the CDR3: TGTGCCAGCAGACGCCTGGACAGCTCGAACACTGAAGCTTTCTTT.